This is a list of T cell receptor beta chains from one sample in a study of blood T cell repertoires in COVID-19. Only in-frame clones appear in the TCRdb table, and some are missing; sequencing was by immunoSEQ multiplex PCR. Among approximately 35,000 clones, approximately 89% were seen once, and the ten largest hold 14%. Material: peripheral blood. Receptor source: a man aged 55 to 70 with active COVID-19. Each CDR3 is given without its conserved first and last residue.

CDR3: ASSSDSYEQY
length: 10
J: TRBJ2-7
V: TRBV5-1

CDR3: ASSASLQGSTEAF
length: 13
J: TRBJ1-1
V: TRBV9

CDR3: ASSHIGHSYTDTQY
length: 14
J: TRBJ2-3
V: TRBV13

CDR3: ASSLAAESAIY
length: 11
J: TRBJ1-3
V: TRBV5-1

CDR3: ASSPQGPETQY
length: 11
J: TRBJ2-5
V: TRBV18

CDR3: ASSVASQGVVGTDTQY
length: 16
J: TRBJ2-3
V: TRBV9

CDR3: ASSPIAGAKETQY
length: 13
J: TRBJ2-5
V: TRBV18

CDR3: ASTLVAVNTGELF
length: 13
J: TRBJ2-2
V: TRBV2

CDR3: ASSERRDLSNEQF
length: 13
J: TRBJ2-1
V: TRBV2

CDR3: ASSYSATLYNEQF
length: 13
J: TRBJ2-1
V: TRBV6-6

CDR3: ASSHPFGSGGAPSEQY
length: 16
J: TRBJ2-7
V: TRBV2

CDR3: ASSLSGQNNEQF
length: 12
J: TRBJ2-1
V: TRBV7-9

CDR3: ASSPDLWPLGDSPLH
length: 15
J: TRBJ1-6
V: TRBV23-1

CDR3: ASSLAGTSNDEQF
length: 13
J: TRBJ2-1
V: TRBV7-8

CDR3: ASSYDSASSYNSPLH
length: 15
J: TRBJ1-6
V: TRBV6-2/TRBV6-3

CDR3: ASSPRGSNRGTSGYTDTQY
length: 19
J: TRBJ2-3
V: TRBV18

CDR3: ASTIGGSGANVLT
length: 13
J: TRBJ2-6
V: TRBV7-3

CDR3: ASSSTAPNEKLF
length: 12
J: TRBJ1-4
V: TRBV18

CDR3: ASSPRGGPMPTTSTDTQY
length: 18
J: TRBJ2-3
V: TRBV10-2

CDR3: ASSLSGVPYNEQF
length: 13
J: TRBJ2-1
V: TRBV11-3

CDR3: ASSLLREAAGELF
length: 13
J: TRBJ2-2
V: TRBV5-1

CDR3: ASRGQFSEAF
length: 10
J: TRBJ1-1
V: TRBV25-1

CDR3: ASSQDQGVRETQY
length: 13
J: TRBJ2-5
V: TRBV4-1

CDR3: ASSEVRGRSEGEAF
length: 14
J: TRBJ1-1
V: TRBV6-1

CDR3: ASSYETGGAYEQY
length: 13
J: TRBJ2-7
V: TRBV6-5

CDR3: ASNRGGTDNEQF
length: 12
J: TRBJ2-1
V: TRBV7-8

CDR3: ASSIAGRGYNEQF
length: 13
J: TRBJ2-1
V: TRBV19

CDR3: ASSLEASGRTDTQY
length: 14
J: TRBJ2-3
V: TRBV7-8

CDR3: ASSSGQVSYEQY
length: 12
J: TRBJ2-7
V: TRBV6-6

CDR3: ASSQDTNEQF
length: 10
J: TRBJ2-1
V: TRBV4-1

CDR3: ASSFYGVADRETQY
length: 14
J: TRBJ2-5
V: TRBV7-9

CDR3: ATSRQRGEATGELF
length: 14
J: TRBJ2-2
V: TRBV15

CDR3: ASRASGSPPGNTIY
length: 14
J: TRBJ1-3
V: TRBV5-1

CDR3: ASEAGGTYT
length: 9
J: TRBJ1-2
V: TRBV12-3/TRBV12-4

CDR3: AISESGGNSPLH
length: 12
J: TRBJ1-6
V: TRBV10-3

CDR3: AIRPTGYNSPLH
length: 12
J: TRBJ1-6
V: TRBV10-3

CDR3: ASTGTSARNTQY
length: 12
J: TRBJ2-3
V: TRBV6-6

CDR3: ASSLSGRGQETQY
length: 13
J: TRBJ2-5
V: TRBV27